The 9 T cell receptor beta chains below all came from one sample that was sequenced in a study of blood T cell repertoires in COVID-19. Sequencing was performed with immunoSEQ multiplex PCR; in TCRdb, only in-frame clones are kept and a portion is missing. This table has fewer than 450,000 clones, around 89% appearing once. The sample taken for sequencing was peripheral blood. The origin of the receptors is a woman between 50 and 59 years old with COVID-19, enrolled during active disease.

In nucleotides, the CDR3 is TGCAGCGTAAACAGGGGAATCTCCGGAAACACCATATATTTT. Amino acids: CSVNRGISGNTIYF. The chain uses TRBV29-1 and TRBJ1-3; 7 positions agree with TRBD1. The CDR3 has 14 amino acids. The V gene end was trimmed by 6 bases and the J gene end by 4 bases; junction bases not matched to a gene: 9. From germline, CDR1 is SQVTM and CDR2 ANQGSEA.

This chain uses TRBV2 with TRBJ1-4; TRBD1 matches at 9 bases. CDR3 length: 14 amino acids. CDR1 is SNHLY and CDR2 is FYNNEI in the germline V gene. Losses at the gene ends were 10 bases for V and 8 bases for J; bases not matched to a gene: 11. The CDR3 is CATRGDREGEKLFF. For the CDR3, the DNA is TGTGCCACTCGAGGGGACAGGGAGGGAGAAAAACTGTTTTTT. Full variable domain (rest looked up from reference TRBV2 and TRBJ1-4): EPEVTQTPSHQVTQMGQEVILRCVPISNHLYFYWYRQILGQKVEFLVSFYNNEISEKSEIFDDQFSVERPDGSNFTLKIRSTKLEDSAMYFCATRGDREGEKLFFGSGTQLSVL.

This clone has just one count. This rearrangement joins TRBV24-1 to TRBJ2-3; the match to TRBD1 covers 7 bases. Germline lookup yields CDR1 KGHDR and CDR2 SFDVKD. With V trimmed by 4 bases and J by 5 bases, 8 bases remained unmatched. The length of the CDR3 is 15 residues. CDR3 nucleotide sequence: TGTGCCACCAGTGAAAGGGACAGTGAGGGAGATACGCAGTATTTT. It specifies CATSERDSEGDTQYF.

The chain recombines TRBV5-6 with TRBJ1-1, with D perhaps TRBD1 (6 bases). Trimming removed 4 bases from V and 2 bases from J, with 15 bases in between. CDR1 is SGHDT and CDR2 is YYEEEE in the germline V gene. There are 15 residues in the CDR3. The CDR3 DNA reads TGTGCCAGCAGCACCCCGGAAGGGGGAAACACTGAAGCTTTCTTT. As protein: CASSTPEGGNTEAFF.

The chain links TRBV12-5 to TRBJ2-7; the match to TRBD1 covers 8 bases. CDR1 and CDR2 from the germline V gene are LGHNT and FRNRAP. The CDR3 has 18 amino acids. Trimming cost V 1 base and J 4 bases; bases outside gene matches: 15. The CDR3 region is CASGLAPKDRDVLYEQYF. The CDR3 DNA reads TGTGCTAGTGGTTTGGCCCCGAAGGACAGGGACGTTCTGTACGAGCAGTACTTC.

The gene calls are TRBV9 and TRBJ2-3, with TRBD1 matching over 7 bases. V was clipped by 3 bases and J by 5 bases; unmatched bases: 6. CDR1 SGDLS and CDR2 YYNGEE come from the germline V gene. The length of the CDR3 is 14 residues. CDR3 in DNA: TGTGCCAGCAGCGGGGGGACAGTGGAAGATACGCAGTATTTT. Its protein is CASSGGTVEDTQYF.

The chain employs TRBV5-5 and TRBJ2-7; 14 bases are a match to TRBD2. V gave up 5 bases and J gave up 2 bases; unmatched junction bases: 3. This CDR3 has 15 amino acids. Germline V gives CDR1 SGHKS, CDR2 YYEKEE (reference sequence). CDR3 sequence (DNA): TGTGCCAGCAGTTGGACTAGCGGGGGGCCCTACGAGCAGTACTTC. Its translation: CASSWTSGGPYEQYF. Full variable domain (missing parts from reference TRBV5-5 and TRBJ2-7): DAGVTQSPTHLIKTRGQQVTLRCSPISGHKSVSWYQQVLGQGPQFIFQYYEKEERGRGNFPDRFSARQFPNYSSELNVNALLLGDSALYLCASSWTSGGPYEQYFGPGTRLTVT.

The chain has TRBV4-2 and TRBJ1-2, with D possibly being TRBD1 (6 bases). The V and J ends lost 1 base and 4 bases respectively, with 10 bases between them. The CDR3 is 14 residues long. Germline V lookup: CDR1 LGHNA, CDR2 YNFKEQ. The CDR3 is CASSQATGGYGYTF. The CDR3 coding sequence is TGTGCCAGCAGCCAAGCGACAGGAGGCTATGGCTACACCTTC.

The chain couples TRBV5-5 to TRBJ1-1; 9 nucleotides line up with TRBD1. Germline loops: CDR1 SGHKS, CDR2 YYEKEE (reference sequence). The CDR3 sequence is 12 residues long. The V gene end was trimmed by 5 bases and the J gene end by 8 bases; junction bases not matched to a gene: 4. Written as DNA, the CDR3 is TGTGCCAGCAGGGCGGGACAGGGCGAAGCTTTCTTT. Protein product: CASRAGQGEAFF.